These 11 T cell receptor beta chains were sequenced from one sample in a study of blood T cell repertoires in COVID-19. The protocol was immunoSEQ multiplex PCR, while the TCRdb copy is restricted to in-frame clones and leaves out a portion. This sample carries around 28,000 clones, roughly 76% of them seen once, and the ten largest clones take about two fifths. Sequencing was done on a sample of peripheral blood. The receptors derive from a man between 65 and 80 years old with acute or convalescent COVID-19.

The rearrangement joins TRBV7-9 to TRBJ1-5; D possibly corresponds to TRBD1 (6 bases). CDR3 length equals 17 residues. The ends were cut back, 1 base at V and 7 bases at J, with 20 bases in the middle. Germline-derived CDR1 and CDR2 are SEHNR and FQNEAQ (reference sequence). The CDR3: CASSLGLARGPVQPQHF. The CDR3 DNA reads as TGTGCCAGCAGCTTAGGACTGGCCAGGGGACCGGTACAGCCCCAGCATTTT.

The V gene is TRBV21-1, the J gene TRBJ2-3; the tabulated D call, TRBD1, remains unverified against the DNA. TRBV21-1 is a listed pseudogene. This CDR3 is 15 amino acids long. In DNA, the CDR3 is TGTGCCAGCTCCACCGACAGGCTAAACACAGATACGCAGTATTTT. Its translation is CASSTDRLNTDTQYF.

V and J are TRBV7-7 and TRBJ2-3, with D perhaps TRBD1 (5 bases). Germline V gives CDR1 SSHAT, CDR2 FNYEAQ (reference sequence). This CDR3 comprises 13 residues. Trimming took 4 bases from V and 5 from J, leaving 10 bases between them. Here the CDR3 reads CASSSQGGDTQYF. The CDR3 nucleotides are TGTGCCAGCAGCTCGCAGGGCGGAGATACGCAGTATTTT.

In its sample, this clone was seen a few times. V usage is TRBV19 and J usage is TRBJ1-1; tentative D call: TRBD1 (5 bases). Trimming cost V 1 base and J 3 bases, with 6 bases left between them. This CDR3 contains 13 residues. Germline CDR1 reads LNHDA; CDR2 reads SQIVND (reference sequence). The CDR3 sequence: CASSIGGDTEAFF. CDR3 bases: TGTGCCAGTAGTATAGGGGGGGACACTGAAGCTTTCTTT.

The chain has TRBV28 and TRBJ2-1; a weak D match, TRBD2 (5 bases). The V end lost 6 bases, the J end lost 5 bases, and 20 bases lay between the germline ends. Per the germline V gene, CDR1 is MDHEN and CDR2 is SYDVKM. The CDR3 is 16 amino acids. The CDR3 here is CASSPRGYAGDNEQFF. The CDR3 DNA sequence: TGTGCCAGCAGCCCTAGAGGGTATGCCGGAGACAATGAGCAGTTCTTC.

This sequence joins TRBV6-2 or TRBV6-3 and TRBJ2-7; 7 nucleotides agree with TRBD2. V dropped 4 bases and J dropped 7; count of bases not matched to a gene: 10. The CDR3 consists of 14 residues. Germline V lookup: CDR1 MNHEY, CDR2 SVGEGT. The CDR3 reads CASSFLAAMGEQYF. CDR3 DNA: TGTGCCAGCAGTTTCCTAGCGGCGATGGGGGAGCAGTACTTC.

The rearrangement joins TRBV11-1 to TRBJ2-1, with TRBD2 identical over 9 bases. The germline CDR1 and CDR2 sequences are SGHAT and FQDESV (reference sequence). V gave up 2 bases and J gave up 3 bases; unmatched junction bases: 5. CDR3 length: 16 amino acids. The CDR3 region has the DNA TGTGCCAGCAGCTTATTTGCGGGGGGGAGCTACAATGAGCAGTTCTTC. Translating it yields CASSLFAGGSYNEQFF.

The J gene is TRBJ1-4, the V gene TRBV5-1; maybe TRBD1 (5 bases). The CDR3 extends over 16 amino acids. Trimming cost V 4 bases and J 0 bases, with 13 bases left between them. Germline V gives CDR1 SGHRS, CDR2 YFSETQ. The CDR3 DNA is TGCGCCAGCAGCCGCAGGGAAATTGCAACTAATGAAAAACTGTTTTTT. It codes for CASSRREIATNEKLFF. Combining the CDR3 with reference TRBV5-1 and TRBJ1-4 gives the whole variable domain KAGVTQTPRYLIKTRGQQVTLSCSPISGHRSVSWYQQTPGQGLQFLFEYFSETQRNKGNFPGRFSGRQFSNSRSEMNVSTLELGDSALYLCASSRREIATNEKLFFGSGTQLSVL.

The chain has TRBV3-1 (or the pseudogene TRBV3-2) and TRBJ2-5; D is possibly TRBD1 (6 bases). Germline values: CDR1 LGHDT, CDR2 YNNKEL (reference sequence). This CDR3 comprises 12 residues. Trimming removed 6 bases from V and 9 bases from J, with 14 bases in between. As DNA, the CDR3 is TGTGCCAGCAGTACAGGGCTTTTGGCCCAGTACTTC. Its translation: CASSTGLLAQYF.

Only a few counts were recorded for this clone. The CDR3 region has the DNA TGTGCCAGCAGCTCTCCCCCCGGGACAGATACGCAGTATTTT. Residues: CASSSPPGTDTQYF. The chain employs TRBV7-2 and TRBJ2-3; D is undetermined. Trimming took 4 bases from V and 3 from J, leaving 11 bases between them. Germline CDR1 is SGHTA and CDR2 is FQGNSA. The CDR3 runs 14 residues.

A few counts support this clone. This rearrangement joins TRBV7-3 to TRBJ1-6; 7 bases match TRBD1. Trimming removed 2 bases from V and 3 bases from J; junction bases left unmatched: 1. The CDR3 extends over 15 amino acids. CDR1 is SGHTA and CDR2 is FQGTGA in the germline V gene. Here the CDR3 reads CASSLGTVYNSPLHF. In DNA form, the CDR3 reads TGTGCCAGCAGCTTAGGGACAGTCTATAATTCACCCCTCCACTTT.